Shown below are 15 T cell receptor beta chains from a single sample sequenced in a study of CD8+CD57+ T cells in acquired aplastic anemia. Both TCR beta VDJ combination and CDR3 sequence profiling were carried out. Genomic DNA was the template for this profiling. Each CDR3 protein is one row after TCRdb ran MiXCR on the reads. The table lists about 190,000 distinct CDR3 sequences, 48% of them singletons. Only patients with CD8+CD57+ cell expansion on flow cytometry were chosen for sequencing. The sample was sorted CD4+, CD8+, or CD8+CD57+ T cells (not recorded which) from PBMCs. The source of these receptors is a human donor with aplastic anemia.

This clonotype was seen a few times. The chain combines TRBV4-1 with TRBJ2-1; D not resolved. Trimming shortened V by 1 base and J by 0 bases, and 13 bases separated the two germline ends. Germline CDR1 MGHRA, CDR2 YSYEKL. CDR3 length: 17 amino acids. CDR3 sequence (DNA): TGCGCCAGCAGCCAAGCCCCTTCGGCCAGCTCCTACAATGAGCAGTTCTTC. Its translation is CASSQAPSASSYNEQFF.

The chain links TRBV10-3 to TRBJ2-2, with 11 bases fitting TRBD2. The CDR3 has 14 residues. The V and J ends lost 6 bases and 6 bases, in that order; junction bases with no gene match: 3. The germline gives CDR1 ENHRY, CDR2 SYGVKD. The CDR3 reads CAIRGLAAPGELFF. In DNA form, the CDR3 reads TGTGCCATCAGGGGACTAGCGGCCCCCGGGGAGCTGTTTTTT.

This clonotype has just a few counts. The chain uses TRBV30 and TRBJ2-1; 9 bases match TRBD2. The CDR3 contains 16 residues. Germline loops: CDR1 GTSNPN, CDR2 SVGIG (reference sequence). The V gene end was trimmed by 3 bases and the J gene end by 4 bases; junction bases not matched to a gene: 10. CDR3 region: CAWSRTLAGWYNEQFF. The CDR3 region has the DNA TGTGCCTGGAGCCGAACCCTAGCGGGGTGGTACAATGAGCAGTTCTTC.

This clonotype appeared many times. The genes are TRBV20-1 and TRBJ1-1; D remains unclear. The CDR3 is made up of 12 amino acids. V lost 6 bases and J lost 0, with 8 bases in between. The germline V gene encodes CDR1 DFQATT and CDR2 SNEGSKA (reference sequence). The CDR3 loop is CSAPRLNTEAFF. DNA for the CDR3: TGCAGTGCCCCTCGATTGAACACTGAAGCTTTCTTT.

The V call is TRBV19, the J call TRBJ1-2; possibly TRBD1 for D (6 bases). V was cut by 6 bases and J by 7 bases, with 12 bases left in between. This CDR3 spans 12 amino acids. Germline CDR1 LNHDA, CDR2 SQIVND (reference sequence). The CDR3 DNA is TGTGCCAGTAGCGACAGGCTGGTTGGCTACACCTTC. This sequence encodes CASSDRLVGYTF.

The V gene is TRBV9, the J gene TRBJ2-7; 7 bases line up with TRBD1. In germline, CDR1 is SGDLS, CDR2 YYNGEE. The CDR3 totals 14 residues. After removal of 3 bases from V and 2 bases from J, the junction contained 5 bases not matched to a gene. Written as DNA, the CDR3 is TGTGCCAGCAGCGCCAGGGGGTTGCCCTACGAGCAGTACTTC. Amino acid sequence: CASSARGLPYEQYF.

This clonotype appeared a few times. V is TRBV15 and J is TRBJ2-3; TRBD2 matches 8 bases. Trimming took 0 bases from V and 6 from J; bases not matched to a gene: 8. The CDR3 contains 16 residues. CDR1 is LNHNV, CDR2 YYDKDF, per germline (reference sequence). The CDR3 DNA reads TGTGCCACCAGCAGAGATCGGGGGGGATGGAGGGATACGCAGTATTTT. This sequence encodes CATSRDRGGWRDTQYF.

This clonotype showed up just once. This rearrangement joins TRBV10-3 to TRBJ2-3; no clear D gene. This CDR3 contains 16 residues. V lost 0 bases, J lost 0 bases, and 10 bases lay in between. The germline gives CDR1 ENHRY, CDR2 SYGVKD. This CDR3 is CAISESALTSTDTQYF. The CDR3 coding sequence is TGTGCCATCAGTGAGTCGGCACTTACGAGCACAGATACGCAGTATTTT.

With respect to this clonotype: A much larger clone differs by one base, so this may be a read error. V gene TRBV18 combines with J gene TRBJ2-7, with TRBD1 identical over 8 bases. J lost 7 bases, V lost 8 bases, and 13 bases had no gene match. The CDR3 has 14 amino acids. Per the germline V gene, CDR1 is KGHSH and CDR2 is LQKENI. The CDR3 sequence: CASPSDRVNGEQYF. Here the CDR3 DNA reads TGTGCCAGCCCATCGGACAGGGTCAATGGGGAGCAGTACTTC.

J is TRBJ1-5 and V is TRBV3-1, with 8 bases fitting TRBD1. The CDR3 has 16 residues. Trimming at V came to 4 bases and at J to 7 bases, leaving 12 bases not matched to a gene. CDR1 LGHDT and CDR2 YNNKEL come from the germline V gene (reference sequence). CDR3: CASSPPNRGSRQPQHF. CDR3 DNA sequence: TGTGCCAGCAGCCCGCCCAACAGGGGGTCGAGACAGCCCCAGCATTTT.

This clonotype was counted ten times or more. The chain recombines TRBV20-1 with TRBJ1-6; D possibly corresponds to TRBD1 (6 bases). The V end lost 2 bases, the J end lost 6 bases, and 14 bases lay between the germline ends. The CDR3 contains 15 residues. The germline V gene encodes CDR1 DFQATT and CDR2 SNEGSKA (reference sequence). CDR3: CSARNQGRSNSPLHF. The CDR3, as DNA: TGCAGTGCTAGAAACCAGGGGAGAAGTAATTCACCCCTCCACTTT.

This clonotype was detected ten times or more. This chain uses TRBV11-3 with TRBJ1-1; D not certain. Germline CDR1 is SGHNT and CDR2 is YENEEA. CDR3 size: 14 residues. The germline V and J ends were trimmed by 1 base and 2 bases, with 8 bases remaining between them. The CDR3 loop is CASSLGGSNTEAFF. As DNA, the CDR3 is TGTGCCAGCAGCTTAGGAGGCAGTAACACTGAAGCTTTCTTT. The entire variable domain, with the rest obtained from reference TRBV11-3 and TRBJ1-1, is as follows: EAGVVQSPRYKIIEKKQPVAFWCNPISGHNTLYWYLQNLGQGPELLIRYENEEAVDDSQLPKDRFSAERLKGVDSTLKIQPAELGDSAVYLCASSLGGSNTEAFFGQGTRLTVV.

This clonotype appeared a few times. The rearrangement links TRBV19 to TRBJ2-1, with no clear D. The CDR3 totals 12 residues. V was clipped by 5 bases and J by 7 bases, with 9 bases between them. Per the germline V gene, CDR1 is LNHDA and CDR2 is SQIVND (reference sequence). As DNA, the CDR3 is TGTGCCAGTAGTTCCCTGTCAAATGAGCAGTTCTTC. It encodes CASSSLSNEQFF.

This clonotype was observed a single time. One base away lies a much larger clone, so this may be a sequencing read error. V is TRBV11-2 and J is TRBJ1-1; TRBD1 matches 7 bases. The CDR3 length is 15 residues. CDR1 is SGHAT and CDR2 is FQNNGV in the germline V gene. The CDR3 bases are TGTGCCAGCGGAAGGGGGCATCGCCTGAACACTGAAGCTCTCTTT. It codes for CASGRGHRLNTEALF.

Details on this clonotype: A much bigger clone sits one base away, suggesting this may be a read error. The rearrangement joins TRBV11-1 to TRBJ1-2, with 7 bases matching TRBD1. The CDR3 extends over 12 amino acids. Germline loops: CDR1 SGHAT, CDR2 FQDESV (reference sequence). Trimming removed 5 bases from V and 12 bases from J; junction bases left unmatched: 9. CDR3 in amino acids: CASSQIPGGDTF. DNA of the CDR3: TGTGCCAGCAGCCAGATCCCAGGGGGAGACACCTTC. Full variable domain (missing parts from reference TRBV11-1 and TRBJ1-2): EAEVAQSPRYKITEKSQAVAFWCDPISGHATLYWYRQILGQGPELLVQFQDESVVDDSQLPKDRFSAERLKGVDSTLKIQPAELGDSAMYLCASSQIPGGDTFGSGTRLTVV.